This T cell receptor beta chain originates from a study of radiotherapy plus CTLA-4 blockade in lung cancer. Whole-study context: Objective responses were observed in about 17% of patients, and disease control was achieved by roughly 31%.

The CDR3 is 14 residues long. J gave up 5 bases and V 3 bases, and 7 bases lay outside the gene matches. CDR1 is SGHRS and CDR2 is YFSETQ in the germline V gene. Clones were read by immunoSEQ multiplex PCR, and TCRdb kept only the in-frame ones, dropping some. The sample yields 45,000 or so clones, approximately 79% seen once. Study-wide points: Together with interferon-beta, which increased in serum after radiation, early dynamic changes in blood T cell clones were reportedly the best predictors of response. Expansion of tumor-derived TCR clones was observed in blood after radiotherapy plus ipilimumab.

Ipilimumab-mediated CTLA-4 blockade plus focal radiation was given to patients having chemo-refractory metastatic non-small-cell lung cancer. On this clone: Its antigen is not known.

The origin of this receptor is a human donor with non-small cell lung cancer who had stable disease on radiotherapy plus ipilimumab. The sample was peripheral blood, taken from a patient treated with radiotherapy plus ipilimumab. J is TRBJ2-5 and V is TRBV5-1, with 7 positions matching TRBD1. Here the CDR3 reads CASSWQGDAETQYF. For the CDR3, the DNA is TGCGCCAGCAGCTGGCAGGGGGATGCGGAGACCCAGTACTTC.